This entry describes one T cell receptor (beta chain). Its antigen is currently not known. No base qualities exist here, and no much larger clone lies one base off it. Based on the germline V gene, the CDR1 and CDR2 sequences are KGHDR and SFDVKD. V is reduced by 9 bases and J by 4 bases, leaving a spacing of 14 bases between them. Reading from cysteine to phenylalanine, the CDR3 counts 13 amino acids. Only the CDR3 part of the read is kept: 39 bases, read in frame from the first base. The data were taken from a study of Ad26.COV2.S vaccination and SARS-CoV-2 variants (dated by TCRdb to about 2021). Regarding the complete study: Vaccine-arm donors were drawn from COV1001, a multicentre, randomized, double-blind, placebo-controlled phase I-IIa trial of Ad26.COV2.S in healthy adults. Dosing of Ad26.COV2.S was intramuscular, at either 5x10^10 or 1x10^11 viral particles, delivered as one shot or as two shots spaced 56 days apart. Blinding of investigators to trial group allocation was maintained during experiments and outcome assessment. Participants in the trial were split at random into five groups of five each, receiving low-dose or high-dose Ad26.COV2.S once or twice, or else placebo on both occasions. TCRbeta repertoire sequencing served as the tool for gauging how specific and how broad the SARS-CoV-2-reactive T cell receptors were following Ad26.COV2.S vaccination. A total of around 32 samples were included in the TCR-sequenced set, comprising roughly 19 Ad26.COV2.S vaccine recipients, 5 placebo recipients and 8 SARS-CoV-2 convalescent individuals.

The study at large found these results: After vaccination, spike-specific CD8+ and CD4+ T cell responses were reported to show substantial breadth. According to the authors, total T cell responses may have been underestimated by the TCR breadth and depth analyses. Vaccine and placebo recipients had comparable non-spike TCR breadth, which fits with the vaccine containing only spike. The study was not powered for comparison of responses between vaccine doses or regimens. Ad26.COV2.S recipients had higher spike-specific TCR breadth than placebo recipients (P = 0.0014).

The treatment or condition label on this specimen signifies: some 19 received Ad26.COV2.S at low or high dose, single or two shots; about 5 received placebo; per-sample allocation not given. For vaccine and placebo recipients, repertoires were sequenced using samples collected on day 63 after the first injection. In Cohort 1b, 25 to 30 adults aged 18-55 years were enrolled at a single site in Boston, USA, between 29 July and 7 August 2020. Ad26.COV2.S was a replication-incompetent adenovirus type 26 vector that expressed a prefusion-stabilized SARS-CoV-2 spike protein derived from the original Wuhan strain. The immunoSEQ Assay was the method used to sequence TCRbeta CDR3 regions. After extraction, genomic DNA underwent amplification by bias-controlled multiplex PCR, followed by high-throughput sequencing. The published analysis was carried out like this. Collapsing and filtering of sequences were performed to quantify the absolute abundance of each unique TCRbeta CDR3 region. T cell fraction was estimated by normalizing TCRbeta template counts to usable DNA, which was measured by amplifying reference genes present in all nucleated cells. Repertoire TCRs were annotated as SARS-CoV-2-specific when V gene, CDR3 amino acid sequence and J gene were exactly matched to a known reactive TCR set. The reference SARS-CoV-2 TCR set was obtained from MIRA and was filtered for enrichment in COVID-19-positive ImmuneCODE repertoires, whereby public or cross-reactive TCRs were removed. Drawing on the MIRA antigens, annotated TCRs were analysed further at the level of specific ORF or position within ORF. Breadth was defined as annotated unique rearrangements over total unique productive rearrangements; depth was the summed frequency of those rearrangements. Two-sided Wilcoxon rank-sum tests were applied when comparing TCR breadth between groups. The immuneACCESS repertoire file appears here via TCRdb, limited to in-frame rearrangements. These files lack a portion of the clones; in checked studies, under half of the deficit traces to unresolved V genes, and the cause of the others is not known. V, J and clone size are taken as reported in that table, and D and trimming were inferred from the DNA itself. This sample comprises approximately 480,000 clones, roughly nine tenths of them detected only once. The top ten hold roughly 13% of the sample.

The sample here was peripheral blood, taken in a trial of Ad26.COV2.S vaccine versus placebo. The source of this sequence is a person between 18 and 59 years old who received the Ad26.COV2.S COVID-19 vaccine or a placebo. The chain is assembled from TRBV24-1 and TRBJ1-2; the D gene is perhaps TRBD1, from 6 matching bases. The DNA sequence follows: TGTGCCACCGAAGGGGGGCCGGGCTATGGCTACACCTTC. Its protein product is CATEGGPGYGYTF.